A single sample is the source of the 19 T cell receptor beta chains below, sequenced in a study of blood T cells in healthy people across ages. The second PCR ran about 6 to 11 cycles with a sample-barcoded 5' primer and J-beta primers. MiXCR was run by TCRdb on the 5' RACE reads, yielding one entry per CDR3 protein. The sample lists about 1.6 million distinct CDR3 sequences; around 36% were seen once. Sequencing used blood. The receptors shown here come from a woman under 40 in good health.

A few counts support this clonotype. V is TRBV4-1 and J is TRBJ2-3, with TRBD1 matching over 10 bases. V was clipped by 1 base and J by 1 base; unmatched bases: 2. This CDR3 is 16 amino acids long. Germline V gives CDR1 MGHRA, CDR2 YSYEKL. CDR3 loop: CASSQGQGARTDTQYF. The CDR3 DNA reads TGCGCCAGCAGCCAAGGACAGGGGGCCCGCACAGATACGCAGTATTTT.

The chain employs TRBV20-1 and TRBJ1-5; D gene ambiguous. The CDR3 has 21 residues. Germline V gene data show CDR1 as DFQATT and CDR2 as SNEGSKA (reference sequence). Trimming shortened V by 0 bases and J by 0 bases, and 27 bases separated the two germline ends. CDR3 loop: CSARESRGSVWSRNSNQPQHF. The CDR3 DNA reads TGCAGTGCTAGAGAATCCAGAGGGAGCGTGTGGAGTCGAAATAGCAATCAGCCCCAGCATTTT.

This clonotype was seen repeatedly, ten times or more. In DNA form, the CDR3 reads TGTGCCAGCAGCGTCGAGACGATAGAGACCCAGTACTTC. This encodes CASSVETIETQYF. This chain connects TRBV11-2 to TRBJ2-5, with unresolved D. With 5 bases removed from V and 4 bases from J, the gap between germline ends came to 11 bases. CDR3 length: 13 residues. Germline V lookup: CDR1 SGHAT, CDR2 FQNNGV.

In the case of this clonotype: This could be a read error, since a much larger clone is one nucleotide away. The J gene is TRBJ2-5, the V gene TRBV29-1, with TRBD2 identical over 9 bases. Germline assignment: CDR1 SQVTM and CDR2 ANQGSEA. This CDR3 is built from 14 residues. The trim removed 3 bases at V and 0 bases at J, leaving 2 bases unmatched. The CDR3 here is CSVEKRGDQETQYF. The CDR3, as DNA: TGCAGCGTTGAGAAGCGGGGGGACCAAGAGACCCAGTACTTC. Combining the CDR3 with reference TRBV29-1 and TRBJ2-5 gives the whole variable domain SAVISQKPSRDICQRGTSLTIQCQVDSQVTMMFWYRQQPGQSLTLIATANQGSEATYESGFVIDKFPISRPNLTFSTLTVSNMSPEDSSIYLCSVEKRGDQETQYFGPGTRLLVL.

Note on this clonotype: At one end, the junction sequence differs from germline, possibly due to a read error. The V call is TRBV11-2, the J call TRBJ2-3, with D maybe TRBD2 (5 bases). CDR3 size: 16 residues. CDR1 and CDR2 (germline): SGHAT, FQNNGV. The CDR3 loop reads CAGSLSVPRPGDTQYF. Written as DNA, the CDR3 is TGTGCCGGCAGCTTAAGTGTGCCGCGGCCGGGGGATACGCAGTATTTT.

In its sample, this clonotype was seen once. V gene TRBV5-1 combines with J gene TRBJ2-6; D perhaps matches TRBD2 (6 bases). The CDR3 extends over 16 amino acids. Germline V CDR1 and CDR2: SGHRS, YFSETQ. V was trimmed by 7 bases and J by 4 bases, leaving 18 bases between them. The CDR3 DNA is TGCGCCAGCGGCGGGACCTCACAAAGGGGGGCCAACGTCCTGACTTTC. Translated: CASGGTSQRGANVLTF.

In DNA, the CDR3 is TGTGCCAGCAGATTGGGTGGCAGCGGATCTTACGAGCAGTACTTC. Its translation: CASRLGGSGSYEQYF. The chain carries TRBV7-9 and TRBJ2-7; D may be TRBD2 (5 bases). The CDR3 totals 15 residues. CDR1 SEHNR and CDR2 FQNEAQ come from the germline V gene (reference sequence). The V end was cut by 6 bases, the J end by 4 bases, with 19 bases between.

This clonotype was counted between two and nine times. The chain recombines TRBV29-1 with TRBJ2-5; 15 nucleotides align to TRBD2. V trimming: 5 bases; J trimming: 2 bases; junction bases outside the gene matches: 6. Looked up from germline, CDR1 is SQVTM and CDR2 is ANQGSEA. The CDR3 has 16 amino acids. The CDR3 spells CSVPTGLAGGQETQYF. DNA for the CDR3: TGCAGCGTTCCAACGGGACTAGCGGGAGGACAAGAGACCCAGTACTTC. The complete variable domain, with remaining parts taken from reference TRBV29-1 and TRBJ2-5, reads SAVISQKPSRDICQRGTSLTIQCQVDSQVTMMFWYRQQPGQSLTLIATANQGSEATYESGFVIDKFPISRPNLTFSTLTVSNMSPEDSSIYLCSVPTGLAGGQETQYFGPGTRLLVL.

V is TRBV7-9 and J is TRBJ2-5, with D perhaps given as TRBD1 or TRBD2 (5 bases each). The DNA end favors TRBJ2-7, so the J call may be wrong. The CDR3 spans 15 residues. Germline V gene sequence: CDR1 SEHNR, CDR2 FQNEAQ (reference sequence). In DNA form, the CDR3 reads TGTGCCAGCAGCGTAGAGGCAGGGAGTGTCAACGAGCAGTACTTC. It codes for CASSVEAGSVNEQYF.

This clonotype was counted only a few times. The V call is TRBV11-2, the J call TRBJ2-1, with D perhaps given as TRBD1 or TRBD2 (5 bases each). The V end was cut by 5 bases, the J end by 4 bases, with 9 bases between. Germline CDR1 reads SGHAT; CDR2 reads FQNNGV. The CDR3 totals 13 residues. In nucleotides, the CDR3 is TGTGCCAGCAGCGGGGACGTATACAATGAGCAGTTCTTC. Translated, it gives CASSGDVYNEQFF.

In nucleotides, the CDR3 is TGCAGTGCTAGACGACTCGATGGCACTGAAGCTTTCTTT. Its translation: CSARRLDGTEAFF. This chain connects TRBV20-1 to TRBJ1-1; D is uncertain. The CDR3 runs to 13 residues. Trimming pared 2 bases from V and 4 bases from J, leaving 11 bases between. Germline V CDR1 and CDR2: DFQATT, SNEGSKA (reference sequence).

This clonotype was counted between two and nine times. The chain employs TRBV12-3 or TRBV12-4 and TRBJ1-1; no clear D gene. V lost 7 bases and J lost 3, with 15 bases in between. This CDR3 spans 14 amino acids. The CDR3 nucleotides read TGTGCCAGCATTCTGGTCGAGAGAGACACTGAAGCTTTCTTT. Translation gives CASILVERDTEAFF.

Of note for this clonotype: A clone one base away is much larger, so this may be a read error. The CDR3 coding sequence is TGCAGTGCGGGGGACCTCTCCTGCGAGCAGTACTTC. Protein product: CSAGDLSCEQYF. The chain recombines TRBV20-1 with TRBJ2-7, with D perhaps being TRBD1 or TRBD2 (5 bases each). The CDR3 covers 12 residues. Germline V gene lookup returns CDR1 DFQATT and CDR2 SNEGSKA (reference sequence).

The V and J genes are TRBV4-1 and TRBJ2-2, with 7 nucleotides matching TRBD2. This CDR3 has 17 amino acids. J lost 0 bases, V lost 4 bases, and 8 bases had no gene match. CDR1 and CDR2 from the germline V gene are MGHRA and YSYEKL. As DNA, the CDR3 is TGCGCCAGCAGCCCCCCCGGGGAGGGCCCGAACACCGGGGAGCTGTTTTTT. It codes for CASSPPGEGPNTGELFF.

In this sample, this clonotype turned up many times. This sequence joins TRBV5-1 and TRBJ2-7, with 10 bases fitting TRBD1. The length of the CDR3 is 15 residues. V lost 4 bases, J lost 3 bases, and 7 bases stayed unmatched. CDR1 and CDR2 (germline): SGHRS, YFSETQ. The CDR3 bases are TGCGCCAGCAGCAACCGGGACAGGGGCGGCTACGAGCAGTACTTC. It yields the protein CASSNRDRGGYEQYF.

This clonotype was counted ten times or more. The rearrangement joins TRBV28 to TRBJ2-7; D not certain. Germline values: CDR1 MDHEN, CDR2 SYDVKM. The length of the CDR3 is 16 residues. V lost 4 bases and J 4 bases, leaving 20 bases between the germline ends. CDR3 sequence (DNA): TGTGCCAGCAGTTCGAGACGAGAGAAGAAGGAATACGAGCAGTACTTC. Protein sequence: CASSSRREKKEYEQYF.

This clonotype turned up a few times. Germline is not matched at one junction end, which may reflect a read error. The chain is built from TRBV18 and TRBJ2-5; perhaps D is TRBD1 or TRBD2 (5 bases each). In germline, CDR1 is KGHSH, CDR2 LQKENI. The CDR3 spans 17 residues. This chain's CDR3 is CANSPRPLGVYQETQYF. CDR3 coding DNA: TGTGCCAACTCACCACGTCCGCTGGGGGTTTACCAAGAGACCCAGTACTTC. Full variable domain (missing parts from reference TRBV18 and TRBJ2-5): NAGVMQNPRHLVRRRGQEARLRCSPMKGHSHVYWYRQLPEEGLKFMVYLQKENIIDESGMPKERFSAEFPKEGPSILRIQQVVRGDSAAYFCANSPRPLGVYQETQYFGPGTRLLVL.

V is TRBV6-1 and J is TRBJ2-1; 9 bases are shared with TRBD1. V shed 2 bases and J 3 bases; nucleotides not matched to a gene: 2. Germline CDR1 reads MNHNS; CDR2 reads SASEGT. The CDR3 runs to 15 residues. The CDR3, as DNA: TGTGCCAGCAGTGAATCGGGACAGGGCTACAATGAGCAGTTCTTC. Encoded protein: CASSESGQGYNEQFF.

This clonotype was seen only a few times. V is TRBV7-3 and J is TRBJ2-3, with TRBD2 matching over 11 bases. Germline V gives CDR1 SGHTA, CDR2 FQGTGA. V lost 5 bases, J lost 3 bases, and 10 bases stayed unmatched. The CDR3 has 17 residues. CDR3 residues: CASSPRLAGNGTDTQYF. The DNA for the CDR3 is TGTGCCAGCAGCCCGAGACTAGCGGGGAATGGGACAGATACGCAGTATTTT.